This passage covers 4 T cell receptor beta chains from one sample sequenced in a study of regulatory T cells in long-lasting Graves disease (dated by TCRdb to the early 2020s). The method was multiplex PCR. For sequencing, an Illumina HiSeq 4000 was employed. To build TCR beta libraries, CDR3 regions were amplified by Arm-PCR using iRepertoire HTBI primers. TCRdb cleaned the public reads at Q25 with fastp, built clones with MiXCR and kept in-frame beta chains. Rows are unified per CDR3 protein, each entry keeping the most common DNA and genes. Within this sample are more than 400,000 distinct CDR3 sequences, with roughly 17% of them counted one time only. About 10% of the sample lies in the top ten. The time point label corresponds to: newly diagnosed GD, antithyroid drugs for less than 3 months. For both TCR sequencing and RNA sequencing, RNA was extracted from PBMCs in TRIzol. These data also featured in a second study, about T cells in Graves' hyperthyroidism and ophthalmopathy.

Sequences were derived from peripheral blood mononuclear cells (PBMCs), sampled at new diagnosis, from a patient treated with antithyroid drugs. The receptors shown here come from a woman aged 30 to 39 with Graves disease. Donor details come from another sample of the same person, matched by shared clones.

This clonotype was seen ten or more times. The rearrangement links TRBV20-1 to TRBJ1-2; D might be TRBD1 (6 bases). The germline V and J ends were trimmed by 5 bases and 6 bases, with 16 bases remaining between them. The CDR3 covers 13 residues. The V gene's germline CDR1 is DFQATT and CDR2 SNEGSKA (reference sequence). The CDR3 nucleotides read TGCAGTGCTGGATCGGGGGCTGGGAATGGCTACACCTTC. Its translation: CSAGSGAGNGYTF.

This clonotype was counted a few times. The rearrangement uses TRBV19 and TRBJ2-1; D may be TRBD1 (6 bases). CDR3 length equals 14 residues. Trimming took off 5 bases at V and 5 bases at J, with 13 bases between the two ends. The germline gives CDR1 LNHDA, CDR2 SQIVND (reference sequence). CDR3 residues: CASSGGGYDNEQFF. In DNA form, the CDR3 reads TGTGCCAGTAGTGGGGGCGGGTATGACAATGAGCAGTTCTTC.

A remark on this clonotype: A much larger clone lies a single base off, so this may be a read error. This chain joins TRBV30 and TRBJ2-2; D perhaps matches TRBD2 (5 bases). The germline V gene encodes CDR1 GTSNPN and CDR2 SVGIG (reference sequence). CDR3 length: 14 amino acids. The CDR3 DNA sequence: TGTGCCTGGAGTAAAACGGGAAACACCGGGGAGCTGCTTTTT. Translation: CAWSKTGNTGELLF.

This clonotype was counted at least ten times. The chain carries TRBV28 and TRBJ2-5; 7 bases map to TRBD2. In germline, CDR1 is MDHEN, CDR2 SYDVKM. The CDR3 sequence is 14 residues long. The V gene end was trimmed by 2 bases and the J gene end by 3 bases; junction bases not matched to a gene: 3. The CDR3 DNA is TGTGCCAGCAGTTTAGGAGGGAGGGAAGAGACCCAGTACTTC. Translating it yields CASSLGGREETQYF. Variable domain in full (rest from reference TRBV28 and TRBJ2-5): DVKVTQSSRYLVKRTGEKVFLECVQDMDHENMFWYRQDPGLGLRLIYFSYDVKMKEKGDIPEGYSVSREKKERFSLILESASTNQTSMYLCASSLGGREETQYFGPGTRLLVL.